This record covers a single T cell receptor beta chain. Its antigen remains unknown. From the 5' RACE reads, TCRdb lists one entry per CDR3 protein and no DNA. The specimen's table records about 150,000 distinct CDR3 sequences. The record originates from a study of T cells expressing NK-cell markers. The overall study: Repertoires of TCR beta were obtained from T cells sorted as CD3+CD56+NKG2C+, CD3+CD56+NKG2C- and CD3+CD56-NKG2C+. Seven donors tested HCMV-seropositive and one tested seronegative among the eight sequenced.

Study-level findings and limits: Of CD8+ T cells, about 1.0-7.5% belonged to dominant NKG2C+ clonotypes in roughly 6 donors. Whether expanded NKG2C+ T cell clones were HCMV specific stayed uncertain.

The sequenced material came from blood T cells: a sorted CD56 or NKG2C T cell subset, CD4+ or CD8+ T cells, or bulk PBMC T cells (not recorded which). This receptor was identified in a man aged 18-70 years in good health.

CDR3 loop: CASSPTGGTGELFF. The rearrangement links TRBV3-1 to TRBJ2-2; lacking DNA, the TRBD1 call made by TCRdb goes unchecked. The germline CDR1 and CDR2 sequences are LGHDT and YNNKEL (reference sequence). The CDR3 consists of 14 residues.